Included here is one TCR beta chain sequence, with context. The antigen is undetermined. V gave up 4 bases and J gave up 2 bases, with 16 bases separating them. Germline CDR1 reads SGDLS; CDR2 reads YYNGEE. The CDR3 has 15 amino acids. This entry comes from a study of T cell responses to AZD1222 COVID-19 vaccine. Sequencing used immunoSEQ multiplex PCR; TCRdb keeps in-frame clones, though not all of them. The data hold roughly 170,000 clones, with roughly 92% observed a single time. Study-wide results and limits: Most donors were white British, females outnumbered males, and clonal diversity was possibly underestimated.

The rearrangement uses TRBV9 and TRBJ2-7; tentatively, D is TRBD2 (6 bases). The TCR sequence derives from an adult who received the AZD1222 COVID-19 vaccine. The material was peripheral blood, obtained 28 days after the second AZD1222 dose. CDR3 region: CASSPRGGSTYEQYF. The CDR3 nucleotides are TGTGCCAGCAGCCCCCGGGGAGGCAGTACCTACGAGCAGTACTTC.